These T cell receptor beta chains were read from a single sample in a study of cytomegalovirus exposure and HLA in healthy donors. TCRdb's table, derived via immunoSEQ multiplex PCR, lists solely in-frame clones and lacks some. Counted here are 200,000 or so clones, under 90% occurring once; the ten biggest clones make up roughly 1.3%. The sequencing sample was made of PBMCs. The receptors originated from a human donor in good health. Each CDR3 is given with its conserved first and last residue. Fields, in order: V gene, J gene, clone size, D gene, CDR3 protein, CDR3 DNA. The D gene is left open where the match is weak. Expanded clones get a size class; other rows say once, few or many, or leave the size out.

V: TRBV7-3; J: TRBJ2-2; size: .; D: .; CDR3: CASRSDLLNTGELFF; DNA: TGTGCCAGCAGATCGGACTTATTGAACACCGGGGAGCTGTTTTTT
V: TRBV6-1; J: TRBJ1-5; size: .; D: .; CDR3: CASRVADYQPQHF; DNA: TGTGCCAGCAGGGTTGCAGATTATCAGCCCCAGCATTTT
V: TRBV5-5; J: TRBJ2-2; size: .; D: .; CDR3: CASSFGQGGSTGELFF; DNA: TGTGCCAGCAGCTTTGGCCAGGGTGGCTCTACCGGGGAGCTGTTTTTT
V: TRBV11-3; J: TRBJ2-1; size: once; D: .; CDR3: CASSPDFGRNNEQFF; DNA: TGTGCCAGCAGCCCCGACTTTGGGAGGAACAATGAGCAGTTCTTC
V: TRBV7-8; J: TRBJ2-1; size: .; D: TRBD2; CDR3: CASSPLAGSSYNEQFF; DNA: TGTGCCAGCAGCCCCCTAGCGGGGAGCTCCTACAATGAGCAGTTCTTC
V: TRBV9; J: TRBJ2-7; size: .; D: TRBD2; CDR3: CASSVAAGGPYEQYF; DNA: TGTGCCAGCAGCGTAGCGGCGGGAGGGCCCTACGAGCAGTACTTC
V: TRBV7-3; J: TRBJ2-7; size: .; D: TRBD1; CDR3: CASSLTPGTAEQYF; DNA: TGTGCCAGCAGCTTAACGCCCGGGACAGCCGAGCAGTACTTC
V: TRBV7-9; J: TRBJ2-6; size: .; D: .; CDR3: CASSLRGANVLTF; DNA: TGTGCCAGCAGCCTCAGGGGGGCCAACGTCCTGACTTTC
V: TRBV18; J: TRBJ1-1; size: .; D: .; CDR3: CASSPGQANTEAFF; DNA: TGTGCCAGCTCACCAGGGCAGGCGAACACTGAAGCTTTCTTT
V: TRBV30; J: TRBJ1-5; size: .; D: TRBD1; CDR3: CAWSPDRENQPQHF; DNA: TGTGCCTGGAGCCCCGACAGGGAGAATCAGCCCCAGCATTTT
V: TRBV29-1; J: TRBJ2-1; size: once; D: .; CDR3: CSVDRVGVWDEQFF; DNA: TGCAGCGTTGATAGGGTAGGGGTGTGGGATGAGCAGTTCTTC
V: TRBV9; J: TRBJ2-7; size: .; D: .; CDR3: CASSVSQDGEQYF; DNA: TGTGCCAGCAGCGTATCCCAGGATGGGGAGCAGTACTTC
V: TRBV7-3; J: TRBJ2-2; size: .; D: TRBD1; CDR3: CASSLLQGSTGELFF; DNA: TGTGCCAGCAGCTTATTACAGGGGAGCACCGGGGAGCTGTTTTTT
V: TRBV29-1; J: TRBJ2-1; size: .; D: .; CDR3: CSVSQVLTYNEQFF; DNA: TGCAGCGTGTCCCAGGTCCTCACCTACAATGAGCAGTTCTTC
V: TRBV19; J: TRBJ1-1; size: .; D: .; CDR3: CASTQLGTMGTEAFF; DNA: TGTGCCAGTACTCAGCTGGGGACAATGGGCACTGAAGCTTTCTTT
V: TRBV6-5; J: TRBJ2-5; size: .; D: .; CDR3: CASSYSVRGETQYF; DNA: TGTGCCAGCAGTTACTCGGTGCGGGGAGAGACCCAGTACTTC
V: TRBV29-1; J: TRBJ1-4; size: .; D: TRBD1; CDR3: CSFSGQGAPREKLFF; DNA: TGCAGCTTTTCGGGACAGGGGGCTCCGCGGGAAAAACTGTTTTTT
V: TRBV29-1; J: TRBJ2-1; size: .; D: .; CDR3: CSVEETRGNEQFF; DNA: TGCAGCGTTGAAGAAACCAGGGGTAATGAGCAGTTCTTC
V: TRBV7-2; J: TRBJ2-7; size: .; D: TRBD2; CDR3: CASSPQFGREKGEQYF; DNA: TGTGCCAGCAGCCCCCAGTTTGGGCGGGAGAAGGGCGAGCAGTACTTC
V: TRBV7-9; J: TRBJ2-3; size: .; D: .; CDR3: CSSSLASVGDTQYF; DNA: TGTTCCAGCAGCTTAGCCAGCGTTGGGGATACGCAGTATTTT
V: TRBV27; J: TRBJ2-3; size: .; D: TRBD2; CDR3: CASSWAGGPDTQYF; DNA: TGTGCCAGCAGTTGGGCGGGAGGGCCAGATACGCAGTATTTT
V: TRBV19; J: TRBJ2-2; size: .; D: .; CDR3: CASSPGGTGELFF; DNA: TGTGCCAGTAGTCCCGGGGGCACCGGGGAGCTGTTTTTT
V: TRBV14; J: TRBJ2-3; size: .; D: TRBD1; CDR3: CASSQAPWTGVNTDTQYF; DNA: TGTGCCAGCAGCCAGGCGCCGTGGACAGGGGTTAACACAGATACGCAGTATTTT
V: TRBV4-3; J: TRBJ2-7; size: once; D: TRBD2; CDR3: CASSQLAGDSYEQYF; DNA: TGCGCCAGCAGCCAGCTAGCGGGAGACTCCTACGAGCAGTACTTC
V: TRBV9; J: TRBJ2-1; size: .; D: .; CDR3: CASSEEGGAYNEQFF; DNA: TGTGCCAGCAGCGAAGAGGGTGGTGCGTACAATGAGCAGTTCTTC
V: TRBV7-9; J: TRBJ2-5; size: .; D: .; CDR3: CSSSLGSPFGETQYF; DNA: TGTTCCAGCAGCTTAGGTTCCCCCTTCGGAGAGACCCAGTACTTC
V: TRBV4-1; J: TRBJ2-5; size: .; D: TRBD2; CDR3: CASSLAGFETQYF; DNA: TGCGCCAGCAGCCTAGCGGGATTTGAGACCCAGTACTTC
V: TRBV5-1; J: TRBJ2-2; size: few; D: TRBD2; CDR3: CASSLEGPTSGIITGELFF; DNA: TGCGCCAGCAGCTTGGAGGGTCCGACTAGCGGGATAATAACCGGGGAGCTGTTTTTT
V: TRBV9; J: TRBJ2-5; size: .; D: .; CDR3: CASSVSPVREETQYF; DNA: TGTGCCAGCAGCGTATCGCCCGTCCGCGAGGAGACCCAGTACTTC
V: TRBV6-6; J: TRBJ2-4; size: .; D: .; CDR3: CASSYEGELAKNIQYF; DNA: TGTGCCAGCAGTTACGAGGGCGAACTAGCCAAAAACATTCAGTACTTC
V: TRBV5-1; J: TRBJ2-7; size: few; D: .; CDR3: CASSSTGYEQYF; DNA: TGCGCCAGCAGCAGCACAGGCTACGAGCAGTACTTC
V: TRBV27; J: TRBJ1-5; size: .; D: .; CDR3: CASSLTGSNQPQHF; DNA: TGTGCCAGCAGTTTAACGGGGAGCAATCAGCCCCAGCATTTT
V: TRBV6-1; J: TRBJ1-2; size: .; D: .; CDR3: CASSELPTTDGYTF; DNA: TGTGCCAGCAGTGAATTGCCTACCACGGATGGCTACACCTTC
V: TRBV9; J: TRBJ2-7; size: .; D: TRBD2; CDR3: CASSVAPSGSYEQYF; DNA: TGTGCCAGCAGCGTAGCCCCTAGCGGCTCCTACGAGCAGTACTTC
V: TRBV7-8; J: TRBJ1-3; size: .; D: .; CDR3: CASSHPVAGGNTIYF; DNA: TGTGCCAGCAGCCATCCTGTCGCGGGGGGAAACACCATATATTTT
V: TRBV28; J: TRBJ2-7; size: .; D: TRBD2; CDR3: CASSPRRTSGSSF; DNA: TGTGCCAGCAGTCCCCGAAGGACTAGCGGGAGCTCCTTC
V: TRBV10-2; J: TRBJ2-4; size: .; D: TRBD1; CDR3: CASSVGVGTGENIQYF; DNA: TGCGCCAGCAGTGTCGGAGTAGGAACAGGGGAAAACATTCAGTACTTC
V: TRBV7-9; J: TRBJ2-3; size: .; D: TRBD1; CDR3: CASSPTGTGIIRFTDTQYF; DNA: TGTGCCAGCAGTCCGACCGGGACAGGGATAATAAGATTCACAGATACGCAGTATTTT
V: TRBV2; J: TRBJ2-7; size: .; D: TRBD1; CDR3: CASSLGQGAYEQYF; DNA: TGTGCCAGCAGTCTAGGACAGGGGGCCTACGAGCAGTACTTC
V: TRBV5-1; J: TRBJ2-7; size: .; D: TRBD2; CDR3: CASSPGGTSGHEQYF; DNA: TGCGCCAGCAGCCCTGGGGGGACTAGCGGACACGAGCAGTACTTC
V: TRBV9; J: TRBJ2-3; size: .; D: .; CDR3: CASSVGLAHSTDTQYF; DNA: TGTGCCAGCAGCGTAGGTCTAGCCCACAGCACAGATACGCAGTATTTT
V: TRBV7-2; J: TRBJ1-2; size: .; D: TRBD1; CDR3: CASSLQTGSGGGYTF; DNA: TGTGCCAGCAGCCTTCAAACAGGCTCAGGGGGTGGCTACACCTTC
V: TRBV2; J: TRBJ2-3; size: .; D: TRBD1; CDR3: CASSDVSGQTTDTQYF; DNA: TGTGCCAGCAGTGACGTGTCGGGACAGACCACAGATACGCAGTATTTT